Reported below is one T cell receptor beta chain. Its cognate antigen is unknown. TCRdb's copy holds only in-frame clones and misses some; the assay was immunoSEQ multiplex PCR. The repertoire holds approximately 82,000 clones, roughly 85% seen once, with roughly an eighth in the top ten. These data originate in a study of T cell responses to AZD1222 COVID-19 vaccine. The study's findings and limits: CD4 TCRs associated with vaccination spanned spike, dominating at 160-218 and 743-854. At baseline, seropositivity was found in only a handful of AZD1222 recipients. Donors were mostly white British, more females; clonal diversity possibly underestimated.

The CDR3 length is 15 residues. Germline V gene data show CDR1 as MRHNA and CDR2 as SNTAGT. Trimming stripped 6 bases from V and 0 bases from J, with 13 bases between. The sequencing used peripheral blood, collected on day 0 of AZD1222 vaccination. The sequence derives from an adult in good health. V and J are TRBV6-4 and TRBJ2-3; possible D gene TRBD1, 6 bases. The CDR3 region is CASRSQGTSTDTQYF. CDR3 nucleotide sequence: TGTGCCAGCAGATCACAGGGAACCAGCACAGATACGCAGTATTTT.